Below, 15 T cell receptor beta chains from the same sample are listed, as sequenced in a study of T-cell reconstitution after alpha-beta-depleted transplantation in children. Study-wide results and caveats: Most T-cell counts and diversity one year after the transplant came from T cells that were newly produced.

Unique molecular identifiers were used in preparing the TCRbeta library. TCRdb fed the PCR reads into MiXCR, producing one record per CDR3 protein. Of around 300,000 distinct CDR3 sequences in the sample, 6% to 10% were seen once. The antigens these receptors bind are not known. The sequencing here drew on peripheral blood, taken 360 days after TCRalphabeta/CD19-depleted stem cell transplant. The receptors originated from a female patient aged 2 to 10 who had a stem cell transplant for Fanconi anemia, so the T cells may come from the graft donor.

The CDR3 here is CASSEARFNQPQHF. The DNA for the CDR3 is TGTGCCAGCAGTGAAGCCAGATTTAATCAGCCCCAGCATTTT. The chain recombines TRBV6-1 with TRBJ1-5; D uncertain. Trimming left V 0 bases short and J 4 bases short, with 7 bases between. The CDR3 contains 14 residues. CDR1 MNHNS and CDR2 SASEGT come from the germline V gene.

Comment on this clonotype: A read error may be the cause here, since a much bigger clone is one base away. V and J are TRBV11-2 and TRBJ2-1, with 10 bases matching TRBD2. CDR3 length equals 15 residues. Trimming cost V 1 base and J 11 bases; bases outside gene matches: 8. In germline, CDR1 is SGHAT, CDR2 FQNNGV. CDR3 coding DNA: TGTGCCAGCAGCTTAGGGACTAGCGGACATAATCAGCAGTTCTTC. Translating it yields CASSLGTSGHNQQFF.

This clonotype was counted ten times or more. This chain connects TRBV5-1 to TRBJ1-1; D possibly corresponds to TRBD1 (6 bases). Germline CDR1 SGHRS, CDR2 YFSETQ. This CDR3 comprises 16 residues. The V end lost 4 bases, the J end lost 0 bases, and 16 bases lay between the germline ends. This CDR3 is CASSPIRQDLNTEAFF. CDR3 nucleotide sequence: TGCGCCAGCAGCCCCATCAGACAGGACCTGAACACTGAAGCTTTCTTT.

This clonotype was counted at least ten times. V is TRBV20-1 and J is TRBJ1-1, with D hard to call. This CDR3 comprises 12 residues. Germline-derived CDR1 and CDR2 are DFQATT and SNEGSKA (reference sequence). Between the trimmed V and J ends, which lost 3 bases and 1 base, there was a span of 6 bases. CDR3 sequence (DNA): TGCAGTGCTAGCCGGGGGAACACTGAAGCTTTCTTT. It yields the protein CSASRGNTEAFF.

This rearrangement joins TRBV7-8 to TRBJ2-7; a possible D gene is TRBD2 (7 bases). The ends were cut back, 0 bases at V and 1 base at J, with 16 bases in the middle. Germline V gives CDR1 SGHVS, CDR2 FQNEAQ. This CDR3 comprises 17 residues. This chain's CDR3 is CASSLAPVRGPSYEQYF. The CDR3 DNA reads as TGTGCCAGCAGCTTAGCGCCCGTGCGGGGGCCATCCTACGAGCAGTACTTC.

This clonotype has only a few counts. The chain has TRBV7-9 and TRBJ1-2; D possibly corresponds to TRBD1 (5 bases). Trimming removed 1 base from V and 8 bases from J, with 11 bases in between. The CDR3 has 13 amino acids. Germline loops: CDR1 SEHNR, CDR2 FQNEAQ (reference sequence). The CDR3 region is CASSLGRSGGYTF. The CDR3 DNA is TGTGCCAGCAGCTTAGGAAGGTCAGGGGGCTACACCTTC.

V gene TRBV16 combines with J gene TRBJ2-7; D perhaps matches TRBD1 (6 bases). The V gene lost 0 bases and the J gene lost 6 bases, with 12 bases spanning the gap. CDR1 KGHSY and CDR2 FQNENV come from the germline V gene. This CDR3 spans 14 amino acids. The CDR3 DNA sequence: TGTGCCAGCAGCCAATCTGCAGGGGCGTTCGAGCAGTACTTC. This translates into CASSQSAGAFEQYF.

This clonotype was picked up many times. This rearrangement joins TRBV12-3 or TRBV12-4 to TRBJ2-7, with 8 nucleotides matching TRBD2. The trim removed 6 bases at V and 7 bases at J, leaving 11 bases unmatched. The CDR3 length is 14 residues. The CDR3: CASRRLANLPEQYF. The DNA for the CDR3 is TGTGCCAGCAGGAGACTAGCGAACCTACCTGAGCAGTACTTC.

This clonotype appeared many times. The chain combines TRBV5-1 with TRBJ2-1; D might be TRBD2 (5 bases). The CDR3 contains 15 residues. Germline V CDR1 and CDR2: SGHRS, YFSETQ. Trimming took 0 bases from V and 2 from J, leaving 9 bases between them. This CDR3 is CASSLASSTYNEQFF. The CDR3, as DNA: TGCGCCAGCAGCTTGGCCTCTAGCACCTACAATGAGCAGTTCTTC. Looking up the rest from reference TRBV5-1 and TRBJ2-1 gives the full variable domain: KAGVTQTPRYLIKTRGQQVTLSCSPISGHRSVSWYQQTPGQGLQFLFEYFSETQRNKGNFPGRFSGRQFSNSRSEMNVSTLELGDSALYLCASSLASSTYNEQFFGPGTRLTVL.

This clonotype was picked up many times. This sequence joins TRBV24-1 and TRBJ2-4; D tentatively fits TRBD1 or TRBD2 (5 bases each). This CDR3 region has 15 residues. Looked up from germline, CDR1 is KGHDR and CDR2 is SFDVKD. V shed 2 bases and J shed 6 bases, with 13 bases lying between them. The CDR3, as DNA: TGTGCCACCAGTGATTCACGGGACGGAGGAAACATTCAGTACTTC. It is translated as CATSDSRDGGNIQYF.

This clonotype has only a few counts. This rearrangement joins TRBV4-2 to TRBJ2-7; D tentatively fits TRBD1 or TRBD2 (6 bases each). Trimming left V 0 bases short and J 2 bases short, with 14 bases between. Germline loops: CDR1 LGHNA, CDR2 YNFKEQ. CDR3 length: 16 amino acids. This chain's CDR3 is CASSQDQEGGAYEQYF. In DNA, the CDR3 is TGTGCCAGCAGCCAAGATCAGGAGGGGGGCGCCTACGAGCAGTACTTC.

J is TRBJ2-7 and V is TRBV27; TRBD2 aligns across 9 bases. CDR3 size: 15 residues. From germline, CDR1 is MNHEY and CDR2 SMNVEV (reference sequence). The junction had 3 bases not matched to a gene; V was cut back by 1 base and J by 2 bases. CDR3 loop: CASSLFGGRAYEQYF. CDR3 DNA: TGTGCCAGCAGTTTATTCGGCGGGAGGGCCTACGAGCAGTACTTC.

This clonotype was seen ten or more times. This sequence joins TRBV24-1 and TRBJ2-5; 7 bases agree with TRBD2. CDR1 is KGHDR and CDR2 is SFDVKD in the germline V gene. The CDR3 contains 17 residues. Germline trimming cut 7 bases from V and 1 base from J; bases unmatched to any gene: 14. This CDR3 is CATSPPPLAGLQETQYF. The CDR3 region has the DNA TGTGCCACCAGCCCACCCCCCTTAGCGGGTCTCCAAGAGACCCAGTACTTC.

In its sample, this clonotype was seen many times. This chain uses TRBV5-1 with TRBJ2-5; possible D gene TRBD1, 6 bases. CDR1 and CDR2 (germline): SGHRS, YFSETQ. The CDR3 extends over 15 amino acids. V was shortened by 0 bases and J by 6 bases, with 15 bases between the two germline ends. The CDR3 bases are TGCGCCAGCAGCTTGGCCCCTACAGGGTTGAAGACCCAGTACTTC. As protein: CASSLAPTGLKTQYF.

This clonotype was seen only a few times. The V call is TRBV2, the J call TRBJ1-2; D not resolved. V was cut by 8 bases and J by 4 bases, with 14 bases left in between. From germline, CDR1 is SNHLY and CDR2 FYNNEI. CDR3 size: 13 residues. For the CDR3, the DNA is TGTGCCAGCGAGGTGGAAGGGTCCTATGGCTACACCTTC. This sequence encodes CASEVEGSYGYTF.